This T cell receptor beta chain is from a study of blood T cells in healthy people across ages. Through a sample-barcoded 5' primer and a J-beta primer mix, a second PCR was run for roughly 6 to 12 cycles. Per-sample output comprised a minimum of 2.5 million paired-end reads containing CDR3. TCRdb ran MiXCR on the 5' RACE reads and lists one entry per CDR3 protein. The sample carries around 1,000,000 distinct CDR3 sequences, 25% recorded once. The data also belong to a second study, concerning T cells of mothers and their children. That report notes: A handful of children and their three healthy Caucasian mothers were the donors.

The receptor's source is a girl between 2 and 10 years old in good health. Sequences were obtained from blood.

CDR3 residues: CASSHTGGVPEAFF. CDR3 DNA sequence: TGTGCCAGCAGCCATACGGGGGGGGTCCCTGAAGCTTTCTTT. V gene TRBV7-9 combines with J gene TRBJ1-1, with D possibly being TRBD1 (5 bases). Trimming took 5 bases from V and 6 from J, leaving 16 bases between them. Germline assignment: CDR1 SEHNR and CDR2 FQNEAQ (reference sequence). The CDR3 sequence is 14 residues long.